Only a few counts were recorded for the clone carrying this TCR beta chain. As yet, its antigen is unknown. Authors of the study amplified TCR beta CDR3 regions from RNA transcripts. A set of HTBI primers served as the primers for a first-round RT-PCR of the TCR CDR3. TCRdb redid the calling of the multiplex PCR reads with MiXCR, one entry per CDR3 protein. There are about 320,000 distinct CDR3 sequences in the sample; around a sixth occur only once, and approximately 31% lies in the top ten. The sample belongs to a study of T cells in Graves' hyperthyroidism and ophthalmopathy. Looking at the study overall: The authors collected peripheral blood at initial diagnosis, before any treatment. Study conclusions and caveats: Ophthalmopathy, as predicted by the model, came a median roughly 6.3 months after the prediction.

The hyperthyroidism patients had all been newly diagnosed, and their disease duration was under 2 months. Their ages ranged from 18 to 65 years. CDR1 is SQVTM and CDR2 is ANQGSEA in the germline V gene. Trimming left V 7 bases short and J 2 bases short, with 11 bases between. The CDR3 covers 13 residues. The sample consisted of blood. The TCR sequence derives from a young man with Graves' hyperthyroidism. The rearrangement links TRBV29-1 to TRBJ2-2, with no clear D. CDR3 nucleotide sequence: TGCAGCGCCCTTACAGCCAACACCGGGGAGCTGTTTTTT. Its protein product is CSALTANTGELFF.